This T cell receptor (beta chain) was found in a study of OX40 agonist ivuxolimab in advanced cancers. Trimming at V came to 6 bases and at J to 3 bases, leaving 7 bases not matched to a gene. Germline V gene sequence: CDR1 MNHEY, CDR2 SVGAGI. The CDR3 extends over 15 amino acids. Clones were sequenced by immunoSEQ multiplex PCR, and TCRdb holds only the in-frame ones, with some missing. The sample consists of 70,000 to 95,000 clones, 84% of them appearing once. Sequencing was performed on CD4+ or CD8+ T cells sorted from blood, taken in a trial of the OX40 agonist ivuxolimab. V and J are TRBV6-5 and TRBJ2-5; 10 bases line up with TRBD2. This receptor was taken from an adult with an advanced solid tumor such as melanoma, head and neck, liver or kidney cancer. CDR3 sequence reads: CASSLSGGAEETQYF. The DNA for the CDR3 is TGTGCCAGCAGCCTCAGCGGGGGGGCCGAAGAGACCCAGTACTTC.